This T cell receptor (beta chain) was identified in a study of blood T cells in healthy people across ages. This clonotype was detected a few times. With a J-beta primer mix and a sample-barcoded 5' primer, a second PCR ran 7 to 11 cycles. TCRdb redid the calling of the 5' RACE reads with MiXCR, one entry per CDR3 protein. In the table there are 780,000 or so distinct CDR3 sequences, 45% to 70% of which are singletons. V lost 3 bases to trimming and J lost 4 bases, with 22 bases between them. The CDR3 is 19 residues long. Germline V gene lookup returns CDR1 MNHEY and CDR2 SVGAGI. The genes are TRBV6-5 and TRBJ2-6; no reliable D call. The receptor was derived from a man between 40 and 49 years old in good health. Sequenced sample: blood. Here the CDR3 DNA reads TGTGCCAGCAGTTATAGGGTGATGTGGTCCAGCTCGGGGGCCAACGTCCTGACTTTC. Its protein is CASSYRVMWSSSGANVLTF.